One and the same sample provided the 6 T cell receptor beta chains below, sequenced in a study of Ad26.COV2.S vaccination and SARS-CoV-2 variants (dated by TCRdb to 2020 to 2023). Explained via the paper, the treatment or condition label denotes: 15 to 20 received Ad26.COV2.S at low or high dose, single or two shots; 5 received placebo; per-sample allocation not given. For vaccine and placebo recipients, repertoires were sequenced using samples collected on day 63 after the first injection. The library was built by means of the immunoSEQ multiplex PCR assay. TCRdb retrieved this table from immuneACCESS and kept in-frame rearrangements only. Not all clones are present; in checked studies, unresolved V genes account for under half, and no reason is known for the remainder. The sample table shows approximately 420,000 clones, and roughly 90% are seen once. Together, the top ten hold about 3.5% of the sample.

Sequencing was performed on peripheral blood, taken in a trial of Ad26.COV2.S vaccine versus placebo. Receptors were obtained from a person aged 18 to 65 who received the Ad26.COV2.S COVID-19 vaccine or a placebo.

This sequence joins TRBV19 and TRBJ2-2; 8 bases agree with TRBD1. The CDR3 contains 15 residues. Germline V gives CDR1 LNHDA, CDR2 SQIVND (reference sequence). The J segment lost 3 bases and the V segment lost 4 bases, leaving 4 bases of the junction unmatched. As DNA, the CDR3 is TGTGCCAGTAGTAGAGGACAGGGTCACACCGGGGAGCTGTTTTTT. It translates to CASSRGQGHTGELFF.

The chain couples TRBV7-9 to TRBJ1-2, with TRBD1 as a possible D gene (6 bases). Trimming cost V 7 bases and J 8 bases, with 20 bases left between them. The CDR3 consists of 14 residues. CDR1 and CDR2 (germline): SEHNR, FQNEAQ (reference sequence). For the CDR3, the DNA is TGTGCCAGCACCAATAGGTCAGGGGTTGAGGGCTACACCTTC. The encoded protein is CASTNRSGVEGYTF.

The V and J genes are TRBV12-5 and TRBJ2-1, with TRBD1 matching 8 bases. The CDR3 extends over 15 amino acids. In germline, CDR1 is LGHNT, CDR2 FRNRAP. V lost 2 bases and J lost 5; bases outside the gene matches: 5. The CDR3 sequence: CASGLSDRVDNEQFF. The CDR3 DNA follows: TGTGCTAGTGGTTTGTCGGACAGGGTTGACAATGAGCAGTTCTTC.

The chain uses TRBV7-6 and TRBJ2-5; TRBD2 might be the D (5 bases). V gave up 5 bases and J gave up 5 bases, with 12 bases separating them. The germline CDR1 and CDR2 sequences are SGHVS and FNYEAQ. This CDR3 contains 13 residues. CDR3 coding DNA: TGTGCCAGCAGCCCGCCGGGAAAGGAGACCCAGTACTTC. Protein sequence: CASSPPGKETQYF.

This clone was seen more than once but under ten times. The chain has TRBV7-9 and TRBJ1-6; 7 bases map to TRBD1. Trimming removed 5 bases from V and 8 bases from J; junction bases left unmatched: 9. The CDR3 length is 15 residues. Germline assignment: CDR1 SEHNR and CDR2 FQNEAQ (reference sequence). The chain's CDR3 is CASSMTGRRDSPLHF. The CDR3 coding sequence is TGTGCCAGCAGCATGACAGGGAGGAGGGATTCACCCCTCCACTTT.

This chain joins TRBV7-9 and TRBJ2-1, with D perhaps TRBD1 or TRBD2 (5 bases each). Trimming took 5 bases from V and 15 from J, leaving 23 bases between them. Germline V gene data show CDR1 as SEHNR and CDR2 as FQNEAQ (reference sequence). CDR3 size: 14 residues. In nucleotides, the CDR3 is TGTGCCAGCAGCCCTAGCCCTTCAGGGCCCGAGTGGTTCTTC. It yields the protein CASSPSPSGPEWFF.